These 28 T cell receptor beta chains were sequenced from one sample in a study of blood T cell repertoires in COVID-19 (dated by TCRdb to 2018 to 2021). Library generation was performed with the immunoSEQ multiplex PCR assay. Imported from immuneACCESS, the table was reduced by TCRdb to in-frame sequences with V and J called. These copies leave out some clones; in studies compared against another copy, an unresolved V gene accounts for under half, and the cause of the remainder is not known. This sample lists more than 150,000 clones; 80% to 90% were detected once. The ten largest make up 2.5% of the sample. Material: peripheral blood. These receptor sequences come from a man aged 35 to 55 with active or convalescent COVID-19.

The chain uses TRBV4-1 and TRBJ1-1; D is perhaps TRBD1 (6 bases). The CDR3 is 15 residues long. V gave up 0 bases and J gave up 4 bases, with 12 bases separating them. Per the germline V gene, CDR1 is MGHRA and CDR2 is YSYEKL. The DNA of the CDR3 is TGCGCCAGCAGCCAAGACGGCAGGGGTGCCACTGAAGCTTTCTTT. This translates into CASSQDGRGATEAFF.

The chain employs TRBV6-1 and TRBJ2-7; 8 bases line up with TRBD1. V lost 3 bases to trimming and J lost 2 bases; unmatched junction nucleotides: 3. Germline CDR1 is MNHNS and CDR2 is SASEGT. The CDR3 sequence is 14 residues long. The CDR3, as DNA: TGTGCCAGCAGTGAGACAGGGGACCCCTACGAGCAGTACTTC. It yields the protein CASSETGDPYEQYF.

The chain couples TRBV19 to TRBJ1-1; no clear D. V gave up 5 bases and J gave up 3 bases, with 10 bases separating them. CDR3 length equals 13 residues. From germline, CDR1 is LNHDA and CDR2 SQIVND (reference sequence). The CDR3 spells CASSFQEDTEAFF. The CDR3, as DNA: TGTGCCAGTAGTTTCCAGGAGGACACTGAAGCTTTCTTT.

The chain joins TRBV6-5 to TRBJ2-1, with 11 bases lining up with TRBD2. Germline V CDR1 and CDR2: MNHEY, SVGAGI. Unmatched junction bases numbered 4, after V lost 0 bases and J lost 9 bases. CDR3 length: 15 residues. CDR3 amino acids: CASSYSSGGASEQFF. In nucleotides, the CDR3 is TGTGCCAGCAGTTACTCTAGCGGGGGGGCCTCTGAGCAGTTCTTC.

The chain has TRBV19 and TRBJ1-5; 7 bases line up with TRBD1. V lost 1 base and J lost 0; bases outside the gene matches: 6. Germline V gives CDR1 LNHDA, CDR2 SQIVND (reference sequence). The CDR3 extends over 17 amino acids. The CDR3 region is CASSIVTGANSNQPQHF. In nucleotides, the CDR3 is TGTGCCAGTAGTATAGTAACAGGGGCAAATAGCAATCAGCCCCAGCATTTT.

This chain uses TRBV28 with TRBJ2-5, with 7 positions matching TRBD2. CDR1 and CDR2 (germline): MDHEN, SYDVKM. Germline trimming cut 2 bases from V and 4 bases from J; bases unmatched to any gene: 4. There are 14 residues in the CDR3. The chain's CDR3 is CASSLMTSTETQYF. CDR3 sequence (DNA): TGTGCCAGCAGTTTAATGACTAGCACAGAGACCCAGTACTTC.

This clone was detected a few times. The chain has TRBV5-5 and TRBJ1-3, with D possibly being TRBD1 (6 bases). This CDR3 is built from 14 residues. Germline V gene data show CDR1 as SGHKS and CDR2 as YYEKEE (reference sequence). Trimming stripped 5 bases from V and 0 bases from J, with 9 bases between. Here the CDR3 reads CASSRGSSGNTIYF. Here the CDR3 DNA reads TGTGCCAGCAGTAGGGGGTCCTCTGGAAACACCATATATTTT.

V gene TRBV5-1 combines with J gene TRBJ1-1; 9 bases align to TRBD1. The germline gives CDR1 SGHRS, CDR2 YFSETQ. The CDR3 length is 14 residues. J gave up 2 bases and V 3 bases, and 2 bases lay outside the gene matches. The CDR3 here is CASSSGQGNTEAFF. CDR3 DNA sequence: TGCGCCAGCAGCTCGGGACAGGGAAACACTGAAGCTTTCTTT.

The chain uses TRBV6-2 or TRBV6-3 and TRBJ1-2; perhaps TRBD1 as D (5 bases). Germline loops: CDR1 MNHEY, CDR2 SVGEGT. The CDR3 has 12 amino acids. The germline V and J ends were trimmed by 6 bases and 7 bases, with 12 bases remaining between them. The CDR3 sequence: CASSTGTSGYTF. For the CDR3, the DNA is TGTGCCAGCAGCACCGGGACTAGTGGCTACACCTTC.

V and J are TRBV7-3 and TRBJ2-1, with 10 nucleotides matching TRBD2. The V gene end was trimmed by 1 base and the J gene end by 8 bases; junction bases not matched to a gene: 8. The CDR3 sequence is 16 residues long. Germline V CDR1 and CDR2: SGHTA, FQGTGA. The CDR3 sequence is CASSLRSAGGPHEQFF. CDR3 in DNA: TGTGCCAGCAGCTTAAGGTCAGCGGGGGGGCCCCATGAGCAGTTCTTC.

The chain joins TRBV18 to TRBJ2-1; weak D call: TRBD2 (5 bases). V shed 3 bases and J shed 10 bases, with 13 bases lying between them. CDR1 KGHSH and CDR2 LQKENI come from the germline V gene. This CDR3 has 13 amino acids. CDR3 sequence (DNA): TGTGCCAGCTCACCGGACTCTGGTAAGGAGCAGTTCTTC. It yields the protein CASSPDSGKEQFF. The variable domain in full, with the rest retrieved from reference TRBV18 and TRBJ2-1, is NAGVMQNPRHLVRRRGQEARLRCSPMKGHSHVYWYRQLPEEGLKFMVYLQKENIIDESGMPKERFSAEFPKEGPSILRIQQVVRGDSAAYFCASSPDSGKEQFFGPGTRLTVL.

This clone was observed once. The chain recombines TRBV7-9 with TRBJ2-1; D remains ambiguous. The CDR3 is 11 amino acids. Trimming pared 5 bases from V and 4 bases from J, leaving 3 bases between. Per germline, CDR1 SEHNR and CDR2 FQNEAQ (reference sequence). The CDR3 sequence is CASSRYNEQFF. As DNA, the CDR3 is TGTGCCAGCAGCCGGTACAATGAGCAGTTCTTC.

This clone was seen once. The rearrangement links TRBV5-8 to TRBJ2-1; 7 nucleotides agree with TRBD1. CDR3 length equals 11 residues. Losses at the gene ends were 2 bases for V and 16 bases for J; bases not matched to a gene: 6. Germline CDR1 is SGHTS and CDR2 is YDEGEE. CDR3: CASSLGTVHFF. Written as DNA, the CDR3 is TGTGCCAGCAGCTTAGGGACAGTCCACTTCTTC.

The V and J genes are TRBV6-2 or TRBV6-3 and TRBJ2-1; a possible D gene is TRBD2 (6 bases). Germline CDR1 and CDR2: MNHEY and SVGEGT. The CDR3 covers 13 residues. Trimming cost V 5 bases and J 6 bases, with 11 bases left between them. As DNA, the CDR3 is TGTGCCAGCAGTCCGCTCGGGGGCAATGAGCAGTTCTTC. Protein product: CASSPLGGNEQFF.

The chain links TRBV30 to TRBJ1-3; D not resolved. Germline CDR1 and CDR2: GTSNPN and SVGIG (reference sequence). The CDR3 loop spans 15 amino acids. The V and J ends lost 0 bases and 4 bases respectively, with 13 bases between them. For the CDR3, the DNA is TGTGCCTGGAGTGTAACTACGGCGGGAGGAAACACCATATATTTT. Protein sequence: CAWSVTTAGGNTIYF.

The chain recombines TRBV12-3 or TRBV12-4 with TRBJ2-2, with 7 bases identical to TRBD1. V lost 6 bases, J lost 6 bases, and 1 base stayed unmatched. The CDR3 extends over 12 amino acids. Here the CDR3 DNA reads TGTGCCAGCAGGCAGGGGGCCGGGGAGCTGTTTTTT. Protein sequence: CASRQGAGELFF.

DNA for the CDR3: TGTGCCAGCAGCTCCCCGGGACAGGGATACTATTCACCCCTCCACTTT. Amino acid sequence: CASSSPGQGYYSPLHF. This sequence joins TRBV5-4 and TRBJ1-6, with TRBD1 matching over 9 bases. Germline CDR1 reads SGHNT; CDR2 reads YYREEE (reference sequence). The CDR3 is made up of 16 amino acids. The V gene end was trimmed by 3 bases and the J gene end by 8 bases; junction bases not matched to a gene: 9.

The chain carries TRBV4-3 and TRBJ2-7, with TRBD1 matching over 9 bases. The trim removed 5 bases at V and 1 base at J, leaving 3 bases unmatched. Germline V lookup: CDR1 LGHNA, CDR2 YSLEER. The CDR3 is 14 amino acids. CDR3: CASSLDRGSYEQYF. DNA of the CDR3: TGCGCCAGCAGCTTGGACAGGGGTTCCTACGAGCAGTACTTC.

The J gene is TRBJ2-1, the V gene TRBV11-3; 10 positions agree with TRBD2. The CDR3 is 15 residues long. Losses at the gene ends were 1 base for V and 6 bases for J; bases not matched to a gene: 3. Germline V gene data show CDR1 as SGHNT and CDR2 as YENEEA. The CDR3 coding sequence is TGTGCCAGCAGCTTAGTACTAGCGGGGTTCAATGAGCAGTTCTTC. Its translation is CASSLVLAGFNEQFF.

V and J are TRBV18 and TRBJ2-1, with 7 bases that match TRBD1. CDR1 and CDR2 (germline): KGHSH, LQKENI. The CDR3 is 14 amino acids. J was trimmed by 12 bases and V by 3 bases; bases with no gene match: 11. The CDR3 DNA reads TGTGCCAGCTCACCTTTAGGCAGGGGGACGGGGCAGTTCTTC. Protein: CASSPLGRGTGQFF.

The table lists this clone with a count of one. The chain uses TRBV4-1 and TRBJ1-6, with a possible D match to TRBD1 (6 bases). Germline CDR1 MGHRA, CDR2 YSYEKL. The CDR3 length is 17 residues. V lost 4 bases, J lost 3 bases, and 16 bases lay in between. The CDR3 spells CASSLAPRDIYNSPLHF. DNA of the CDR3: TGCGCCAGCAGCCTGGCCCCCAGGGACATCTATAATTCACCCCTCCACTTT.

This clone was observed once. The CDR3: CASSSGTSFEKGEYF. The CDR3 DNA reads as TGTGCCAGCAGCTCCGGGACTAGCTTTGAAAAAGGGGAGTACTTC. The chain combines TRBV6-2 or TRBV6-3 with TRBJ2-4, with TRBD2 matching over 9 bases. The CDR3 is 15 residues long. CDR1 is MNHEY, CDR2 SVGEGT, per germline. Germline trimming cut 6 bases from V and 14 bases from J; bases unmatched to any gene: 17.

CDR3 amino acids: CASSLGDRSLSGSYNEQFF. The DNA of the CDR3 is TGTGCCAGCAGTTTAGGGGACAGGTCCCTCTCAGGGTCCTACAATGAGCAGTTCTTC. The chain recombines TRBV27 with TRBJ2-1; TRBD1 agrees at 8 bases. The V gene's germline CDR1 is MNHEY and CDR2 SMNVEV (reference sequence). The CDR3 length is 19 residues. V was clipped by 2 bases and J by 1 base; unmatched bases: 13.

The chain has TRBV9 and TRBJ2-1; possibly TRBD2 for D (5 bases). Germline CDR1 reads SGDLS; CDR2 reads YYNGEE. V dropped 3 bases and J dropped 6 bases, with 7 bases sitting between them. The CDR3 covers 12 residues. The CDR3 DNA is TGTGCCAGCAGCGGGACTGTCAATGAGCAGTTCTTC. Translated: CASSGTVNEQFF. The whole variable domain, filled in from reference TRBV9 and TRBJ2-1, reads DSGVTQTPKHLITATGQRVTLRCSPRSGDLSVYWYQQSLDQGLQFLIQYYNGEERAKGNILERFSAQQFPDLHSELNLSSLELGDSALYFCASSGTVNEQFFGPGTRLTVL.

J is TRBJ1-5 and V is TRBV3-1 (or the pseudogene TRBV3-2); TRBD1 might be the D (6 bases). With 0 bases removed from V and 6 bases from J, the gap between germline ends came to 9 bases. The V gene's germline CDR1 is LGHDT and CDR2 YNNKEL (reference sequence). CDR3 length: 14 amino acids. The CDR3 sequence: CASSQEGGRQPQHF. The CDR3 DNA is TGTGCCAGCAGCCAAGAGGGGGGGCGTCAGCCCCAGCATTTT.

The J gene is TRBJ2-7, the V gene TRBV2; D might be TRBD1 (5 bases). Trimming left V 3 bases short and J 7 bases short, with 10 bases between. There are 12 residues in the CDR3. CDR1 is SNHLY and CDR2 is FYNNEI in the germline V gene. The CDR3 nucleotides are TGTGCCAGCAGTGAGGCAGGGCTAGAGCAGTACTTC. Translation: CASSEAGLEQYF.

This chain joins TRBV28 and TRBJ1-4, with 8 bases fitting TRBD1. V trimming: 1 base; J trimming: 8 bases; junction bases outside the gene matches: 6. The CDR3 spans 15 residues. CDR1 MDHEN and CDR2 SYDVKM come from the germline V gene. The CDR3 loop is CASSLFQGAPEKLFF. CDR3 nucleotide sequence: TGTGCCAGCAGTTTATTCCAGGGGGCGCCGGAAAAACTGTTTTTT.

CDR3 sequence reads: CASSKIDRDGYTF. CDR3 sequence (DNA): TGTGCCAGCAGCAAAATTGACAGGGACGGCTACACCTTC. The V call is TRBV28, the J call TRBJ1-2; 7 bases match TRBD1. Germline-derived CDR1 and CDR2 are MDHEN and SYDVKM. This CDR3 contains 13 residues. The trim removed 6 bases at V and 8 bases at J, leaving 9 bases unmatched.